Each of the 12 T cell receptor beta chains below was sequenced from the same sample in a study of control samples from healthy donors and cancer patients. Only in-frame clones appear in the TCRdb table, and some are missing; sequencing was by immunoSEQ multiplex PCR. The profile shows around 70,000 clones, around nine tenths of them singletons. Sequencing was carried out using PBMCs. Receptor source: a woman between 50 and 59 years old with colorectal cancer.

CDR3 loop: CASSDGLPNTGELFF. CDR3 in DNA: TGTGCCAGCAGTGACGGACTACCGAACACCGGGGAGCTGTTTTTT. V and J are TRBV2 and TRBJ2-2, with D possibly TRBD2 on 6 matching bases. V was pared by 3 bases and J by 0 bases, with 8 bases between. Germline values: CDR1 SNHLY, CDR2 FYNNEI. This CDR3 region has 15 residues.

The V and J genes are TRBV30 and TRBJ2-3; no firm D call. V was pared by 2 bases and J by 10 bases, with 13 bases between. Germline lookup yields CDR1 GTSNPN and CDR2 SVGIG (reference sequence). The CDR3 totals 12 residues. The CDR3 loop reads CAWSTLGRSQYF. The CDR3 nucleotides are TGTGCCTGGAGTACCTTAGGACGTTCGCAGTATTTT.

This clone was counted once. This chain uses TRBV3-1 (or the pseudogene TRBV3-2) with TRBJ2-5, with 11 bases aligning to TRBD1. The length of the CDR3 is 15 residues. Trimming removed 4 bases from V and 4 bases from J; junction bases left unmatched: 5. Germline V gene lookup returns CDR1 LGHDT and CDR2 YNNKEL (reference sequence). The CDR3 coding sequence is TGTGCCAGCAGCCTCGGGACAGGGGGGGGAGAGACCCAGTACTTC. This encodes CASSLGTGGGETQYF.

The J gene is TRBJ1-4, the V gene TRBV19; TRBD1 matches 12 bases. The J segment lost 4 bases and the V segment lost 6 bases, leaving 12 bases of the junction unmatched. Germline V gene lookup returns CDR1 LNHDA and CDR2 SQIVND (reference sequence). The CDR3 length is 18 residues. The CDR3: CASRGFPGQGASNEKLFF. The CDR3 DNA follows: TGTGCCAGTAGAGGATTCCCGGGACAGGGGGCTAGTAATGAAAAACTGTTTTTT.

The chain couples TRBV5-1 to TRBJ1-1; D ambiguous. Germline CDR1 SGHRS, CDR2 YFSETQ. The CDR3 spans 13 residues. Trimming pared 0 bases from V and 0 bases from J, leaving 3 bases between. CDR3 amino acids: CASSLGMNTEAFF. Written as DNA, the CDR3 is TGCGCCAGCAGCTTGGGGATGAACACTGAAGCTTTCTTT.

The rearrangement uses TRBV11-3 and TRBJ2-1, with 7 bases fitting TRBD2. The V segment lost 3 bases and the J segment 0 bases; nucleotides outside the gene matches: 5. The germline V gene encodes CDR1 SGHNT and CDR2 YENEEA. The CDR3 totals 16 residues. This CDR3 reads CASSLGGIYSYNEQFF. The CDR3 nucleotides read TGTGCCAGCAGCTTGGGGGGGATCTACTCCTACAATGAGCAGTTCTTC.

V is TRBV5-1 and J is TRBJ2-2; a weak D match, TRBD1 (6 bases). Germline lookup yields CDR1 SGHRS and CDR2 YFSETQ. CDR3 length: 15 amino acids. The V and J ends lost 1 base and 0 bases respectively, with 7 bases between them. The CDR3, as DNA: TGCGCCAGCAGCTTGCCAGGGGCGAACACCGGGGAGCTGTTTTTT. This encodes CASSLPGANTGELFF. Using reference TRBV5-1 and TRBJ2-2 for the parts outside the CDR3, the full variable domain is KAGVTQTPRYLIKTRGQQVTLSCSPISGHRSVSWYQQTPGQGLQFLFEYFSETQRNKGNFPGRFSGRQFSNSRSEMNVSTLELGDSALYLCASSLPGANTGELFFGEGSRLTVL.

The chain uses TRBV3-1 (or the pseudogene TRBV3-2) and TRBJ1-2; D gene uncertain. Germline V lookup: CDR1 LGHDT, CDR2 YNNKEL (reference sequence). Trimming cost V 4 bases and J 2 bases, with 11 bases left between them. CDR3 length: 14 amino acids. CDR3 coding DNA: TGTGCCAGCAGCCGAGGAGCAAAGAACTATGGCTACACCTTC. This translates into CASSRGAKNYGYTF.

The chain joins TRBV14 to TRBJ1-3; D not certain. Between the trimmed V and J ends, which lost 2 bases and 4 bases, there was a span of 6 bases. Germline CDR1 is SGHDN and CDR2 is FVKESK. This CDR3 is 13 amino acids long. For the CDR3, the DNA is TGTGCCAGCAGCCAAATCAGAGGAAACACCATATATTTT. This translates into CASSQIRGNTIYF.

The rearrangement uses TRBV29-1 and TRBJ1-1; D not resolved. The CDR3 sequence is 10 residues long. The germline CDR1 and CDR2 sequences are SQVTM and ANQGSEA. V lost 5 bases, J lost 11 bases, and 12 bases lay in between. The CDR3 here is CSVYGDMAFF. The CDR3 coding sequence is TGCAGCGTTTACGGGGATATGGCTTTCTTT. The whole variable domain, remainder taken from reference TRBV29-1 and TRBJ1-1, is SAVISQKPSRDICQRGTSLTIQCQVDSQVTMMFWYRQQPGQSLTLIATANQGSEATYESGFVIDKFPISRPNLTFSTLTVSNMSPEDSSIYLCSVYGDMAFFGQGTRLTVV.

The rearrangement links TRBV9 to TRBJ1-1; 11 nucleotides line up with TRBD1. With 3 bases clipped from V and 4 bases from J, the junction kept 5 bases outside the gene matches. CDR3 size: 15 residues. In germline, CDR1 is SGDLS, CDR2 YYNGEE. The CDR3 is CASSAAGTGGTEAFF. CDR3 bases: TGTGCCAGCAGCGCCGCCGGGACAGGGGGCACTGAAGCTTTCTTT. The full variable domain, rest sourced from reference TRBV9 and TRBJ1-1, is DSGVTQTPKHLITATGQRVTLRCSPRSGDLSVYWYQQSLDQGLQFLIQYYNGEERAKGNILERFSAQQFPDLHSELNLSSLELGDSALYFCASSAAGTGGTEAFFGQGTRLTVV.

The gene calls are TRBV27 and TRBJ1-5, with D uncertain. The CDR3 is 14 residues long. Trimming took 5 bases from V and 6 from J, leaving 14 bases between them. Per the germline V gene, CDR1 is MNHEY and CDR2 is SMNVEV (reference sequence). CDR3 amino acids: CASSGNRARQPQHF. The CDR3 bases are TGTGCCAGCAGTGGGAATCGGGCGCGTCAGCCCCAGCATTTT.